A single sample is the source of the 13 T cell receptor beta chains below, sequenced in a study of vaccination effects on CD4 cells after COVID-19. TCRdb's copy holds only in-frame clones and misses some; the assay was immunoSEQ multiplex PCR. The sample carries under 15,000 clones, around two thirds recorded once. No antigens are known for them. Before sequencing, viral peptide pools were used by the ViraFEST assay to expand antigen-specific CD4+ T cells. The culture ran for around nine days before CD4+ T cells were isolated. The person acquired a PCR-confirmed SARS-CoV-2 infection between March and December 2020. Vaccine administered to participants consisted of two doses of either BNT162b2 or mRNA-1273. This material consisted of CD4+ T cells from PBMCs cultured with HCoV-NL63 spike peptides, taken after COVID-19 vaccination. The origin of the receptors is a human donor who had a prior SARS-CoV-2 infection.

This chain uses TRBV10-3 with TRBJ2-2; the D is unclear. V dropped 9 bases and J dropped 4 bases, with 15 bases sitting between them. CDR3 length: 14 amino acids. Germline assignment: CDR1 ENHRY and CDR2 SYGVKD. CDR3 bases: TGTGCCATGGCAAGGCTTGCTCCCACCGGGGAGCTGTTTTTT. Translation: CAMARLAPTGELFF.

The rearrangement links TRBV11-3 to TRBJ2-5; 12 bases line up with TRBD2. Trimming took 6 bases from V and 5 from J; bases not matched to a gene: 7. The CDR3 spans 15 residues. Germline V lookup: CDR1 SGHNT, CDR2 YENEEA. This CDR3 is CASSSGLAGLETQYF. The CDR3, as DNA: TGTGCCAGCAGTTCCGGACTAGCGGGATTGGAGACCCAGTACTTC.

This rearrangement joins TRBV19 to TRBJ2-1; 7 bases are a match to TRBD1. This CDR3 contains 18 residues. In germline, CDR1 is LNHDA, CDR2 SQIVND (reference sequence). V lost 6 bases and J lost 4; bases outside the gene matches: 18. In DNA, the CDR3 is TGTGCCAGTAGAAGTGGGACAGCTTTAGGGATAGCGTACAATGAGCAGTTCTTC. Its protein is CASRSGTALGIAYNEQFF.

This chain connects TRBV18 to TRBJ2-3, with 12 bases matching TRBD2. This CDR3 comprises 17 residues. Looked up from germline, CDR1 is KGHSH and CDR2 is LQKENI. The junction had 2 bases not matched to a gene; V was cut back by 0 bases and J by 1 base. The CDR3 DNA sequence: TGTGCCAGCTCACCACCGGGACTAGCGGGCGGCACAGATACGCAGTATTTT. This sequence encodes CASSPPGLAGGTDTQYF.

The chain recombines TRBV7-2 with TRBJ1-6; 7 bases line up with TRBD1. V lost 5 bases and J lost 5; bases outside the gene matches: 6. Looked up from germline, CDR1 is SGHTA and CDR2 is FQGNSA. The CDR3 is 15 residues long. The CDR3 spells CASSTYGTDNSPLHF. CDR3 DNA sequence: TGTGCCAGCAGCACGTACGGGACAGATAATTCACCCCTCCACTTT.

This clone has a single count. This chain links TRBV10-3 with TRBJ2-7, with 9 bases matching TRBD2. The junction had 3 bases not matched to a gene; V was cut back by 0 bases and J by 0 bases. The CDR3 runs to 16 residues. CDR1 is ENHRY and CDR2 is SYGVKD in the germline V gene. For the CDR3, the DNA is TGTGCCATCAGTGAGTCGTTAGCGGGGGCCTCCTACGAGCAGTACTTC. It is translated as CAISESLAGASYEQYF.

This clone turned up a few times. CDR3 protein: CASSPGLAVYNEQFF. The CDR3 DNA is TGTGCCAGCAGTCCGGGACTAGCGGTGTACAATGAGCAGTTCTTC. V usage is TRBV27 and J usage is TRBJ2-1, with TRBD2 identical over 11 bases. CDR1 and CDR2 (germline): MNHEY, SMNVEV (reference sequence). Trimming took 5 bases from V and 4 from J; bases not matched to a gene: 4. The CDR3 spans 15 residues.

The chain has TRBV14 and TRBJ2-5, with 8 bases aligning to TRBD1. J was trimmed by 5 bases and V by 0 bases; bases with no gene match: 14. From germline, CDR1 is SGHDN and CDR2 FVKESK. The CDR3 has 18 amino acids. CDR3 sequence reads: CASSQDYLGQGAWETQYF. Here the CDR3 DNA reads TGTGCCAGCAGCCAAGATTACCTTGGGCAGGGGGCTTGGGAGACCCAGTACTTC. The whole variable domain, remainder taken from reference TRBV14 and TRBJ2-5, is EAGVTQFPSHSVIEKGQTVTLRCDPISGHDNLYWYRRVMGKEIKFLLHFVKESKQDESGMPNNRFLAERTGGTYSTLKVQPAELEDSGVYFCASSQDYLGQGAWETQYFGPGTRLLVL.

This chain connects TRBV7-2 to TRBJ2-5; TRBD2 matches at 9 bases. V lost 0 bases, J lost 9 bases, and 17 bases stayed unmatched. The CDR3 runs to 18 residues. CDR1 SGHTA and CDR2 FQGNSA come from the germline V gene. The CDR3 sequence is CASSLAWGASGAPLAQYF. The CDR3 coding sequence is TGTGCCAGCAGCTTAGCCTGGGGGGCTAGCGGGGCCCCCTTGGCCCAGTACTTC.

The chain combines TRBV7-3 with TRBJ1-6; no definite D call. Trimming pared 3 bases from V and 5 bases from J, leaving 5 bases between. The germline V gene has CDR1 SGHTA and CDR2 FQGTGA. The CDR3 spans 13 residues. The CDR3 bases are TGTGCCAGCAGCTTCAGTAATAATTCACCCCTCCACTTT. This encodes CASSFSNNSPLHF.

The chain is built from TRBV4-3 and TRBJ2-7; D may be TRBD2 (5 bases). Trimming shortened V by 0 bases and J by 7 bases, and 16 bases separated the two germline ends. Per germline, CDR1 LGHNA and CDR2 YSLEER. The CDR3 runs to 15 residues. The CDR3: CASSQEEARFGEQYF. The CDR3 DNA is TGCGCCAGCAGCCAAGAGGAGGCGCGGTTCGGGGAGCAGTACTTC.

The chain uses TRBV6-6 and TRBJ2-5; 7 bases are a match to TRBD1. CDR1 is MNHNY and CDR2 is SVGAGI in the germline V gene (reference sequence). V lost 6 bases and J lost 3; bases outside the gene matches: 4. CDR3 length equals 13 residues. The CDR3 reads CASSLTGEETQYF. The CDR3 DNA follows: TGTGCCAGCAGCCTTACAGGGGAAGAGACCCAGTACTTC.

CDR3 bases: TGTGCCAGCAGCCAAATGGGGTCCTACGAGCAGTACTTC. Protein product: CASSQMGSYEQYF. This chain connects TRBV11-2 to TRBJ2-7, with D unresolved. The CDR3 length is 13 residues. V was cut by 5 bases and J by 1 base, with 9 bases left in between. Looked up from germline, CDR1 is SGHAT and CDR2 is FQNNGV.